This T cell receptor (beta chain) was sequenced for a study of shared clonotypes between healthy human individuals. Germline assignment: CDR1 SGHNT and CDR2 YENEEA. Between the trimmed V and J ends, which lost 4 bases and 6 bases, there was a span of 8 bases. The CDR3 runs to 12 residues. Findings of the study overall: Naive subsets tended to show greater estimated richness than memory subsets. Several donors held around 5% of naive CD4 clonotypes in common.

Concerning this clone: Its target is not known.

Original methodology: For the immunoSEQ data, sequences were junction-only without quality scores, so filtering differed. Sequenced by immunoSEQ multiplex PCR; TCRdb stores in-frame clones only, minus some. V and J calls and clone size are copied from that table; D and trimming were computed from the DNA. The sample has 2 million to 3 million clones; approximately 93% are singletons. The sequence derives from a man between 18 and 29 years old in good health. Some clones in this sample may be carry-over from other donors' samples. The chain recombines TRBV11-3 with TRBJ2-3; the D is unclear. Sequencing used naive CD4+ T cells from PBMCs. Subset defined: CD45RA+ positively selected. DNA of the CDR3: TGTGCCAGCAGCTCGGACGGGGATACGCAGTATTTT. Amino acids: CASSSDGDTQYF. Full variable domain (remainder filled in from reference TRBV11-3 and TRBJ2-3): EAGVVQSPRYKIIEKKQPVAFWCNPISGHNTLYWYLQNLGQGPELLIRYENEEAVDDSQLPKDRFSAERLKGVDSTLKIQPAELGDSAVYLCASSSDGDTQYFGPGTRLTVL.